This TCR beta chain derives from a study of shared clonotypes between healthy human individuals (dated by TCRdb to about 2020). As for the study more broadly: A few men and two women, aged 18 to 49 years, made up the cohort. Per donor, three plates each were used for CD4 naive and CD4 memory, two for CD8 naive, and one for CD8 memory. Blood TCR repertoires of roughly five healthy adults were deeply sequenced to estimate repertoire size and the extent of clonotype sharing between individuals. Libraries were prepared and TCR repertoires were sequenced by different laboratories using diverse techniques, in order to increase sequencing depth and limit assay-specific biases. Per donor, leukapheresis produced somewhere between about 0.8 and 9 billion PBMCs. Overall results and qualifications from the work: Based on pairwise subsampling, the degree of clonotype sharing among donors was expected to be affected by sequencing depth. Around 5% of naive CD4, around 3.6% of naive CD8, 2.3% of memory CD4, and around 0.42% of memory CD8 clonotypes were shared across a handful of donors. Rarefaction of sorted-subset datasets indicated incomplete sequencing despite the large sequencing depth. Sampling was restricted to blood, and TCR repertoires in tissues likely differ from the TCR repertoires found in blood. Naive subsets generally had larger estimated clonotype richness than memory subsets did. Because the study included a small number of donors, the genetic and exposure-history diversity represented was limited. Compared with non-shared clonotypes, the clonotypes found in all four sorted-subset donors had higher generation probabilities.

Using the deep immunoSEQ assay, multiplex PCR amplified TCR CDR3 regions from genomic DNA. Extracted genomic DNA from each cell subset was spread evenly across all wells of several immunoSEQ 96-well plates, with each plate serving as a replicate. Each replicate PCR for sorted subsets received around 200 ng genomic DNA, equal to about 30,000 T cell genomes. The purified libraries were quantified using a Qubit 3.0 fluorometer, sized with a Bioanalyzer 2100, and then quantified again using the KAPA Library Quantification kit. A separate single-read 150-cycle Illumina NextSeq 550 flow cell was used to sequence each immunoSEQ 96-well plate. The paper's data handling went like this. Because the immunoSEQ output included only junctional sequences and no quality scores, the filtering could not be the same as the filtering used for full-length reads. To assign V/J genes and CDR3, sequences were annotated using PyIR, a Python wrapper for IgBLAST v1.9, with IMGT germline references. Reads were filtered out if the reads had weak V/J assignments (E-value above 1e-6), no CDR3, stop codons, out-of-frame junctions, or ambiguous translated residues. V3J clonotypes were defined as sequences sharing an identical inferred V gene, J gene, and CDR3 amino acid sequence. Percentage overlap between repertoires was calculated by dividing the number of shared unique clonotypes by the size of the smaller repertoire. Repertoire richness was assessed with RTK rarefaction, the Chao1 estimator, and Recon v2.1 estimates of unobserved clonotypes. OLGA was used to compute generation probabilities for all TCRbeta clonotypes that the gDNA method yielded from a handful of donors. The source is immuneACCESS, and TCRdb retained only in-frame sequences with V and J called. Part of the clones is not carried over; for the studies checked, unresolved V genes explain less than half of this, and the remainder is unexplained. V and J calls and clone size are those listed in that table; D and trimming were worked out from the DNA. The table for this sample lists some 2,000,000 clones; over 85% of them were counted only once. In total, the top ten clones hold roughly 1.1% of the sample.

As regards this clone: Its antigen specificity is not known. The record has no base qualities; no much larger clone is one base away.

Inclusive of the bounding cysteine and phenylalanine, the CDR3 is 11 residues long. CDR3 DNA is the only sequence kept; it has 33 bases, read in frame from the first base. Reading the germline V gene (reference sequence) gives CDR1 GTSNPN and CDR2 SVGIG. Trimming takes 0 bases from V and 6 bases from J, and the germline ends sit 6 bases apart. For the CD8 naive samples, CD45RO-negative cells were positively selected for CCR7, yielding a CD45RA+CCR7+ population from which TemRA cells were excluded. The donors were healthy, HIV-negative adults who had no recently reported acute infections or vaccinations. Every donor was a Caucasian adult residing in Nashville, Tennessee, USA. After blood collection by leukapheresis, PBMCs were isolated using Ficoll-Histopaque density gradient centrifugation and then cryopreserved in the vapor phase of liquid nitrogen. Analytical flow cytometry was used to check the purity and quantity of each magnetically sorted T cell population. Genomic DNA was isolated from each sorted fraction and quantified by UV absorbance on a Nanodrop 2000c.

The chain couples TRBV30 to TRBJ2-7; a confident D gene designation cannot be given. This receptor was taken from a man aged 18 to 29 in good health. Material for sequencing was naive CD8+ T cells sorted from blood. The cell subset or site label, read with the paper, signifies: CD45RA+CCR7+. The CDR3 is CAWSVNLEQYF. The base sequence is TGTGCCTGGAGTGTTAACCTCGAGCAGTACTTC.